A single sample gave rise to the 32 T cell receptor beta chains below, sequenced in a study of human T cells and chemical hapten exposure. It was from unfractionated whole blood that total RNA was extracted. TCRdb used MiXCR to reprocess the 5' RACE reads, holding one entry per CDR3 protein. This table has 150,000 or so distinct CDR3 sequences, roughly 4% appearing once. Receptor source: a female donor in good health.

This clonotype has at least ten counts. CDR3 sequence reads: CASIRDAWGDTQYF. As DNA, the CDR3 is TGTGCCAGCATCAGGGACGCCTGGGGGGATACGCAGTATTTT. This chain links TRBV6-6 with TRBJ2-3; D could derive from TRBD1 or TRBD2 (5 bases each). The CDR3 sequence is 14 residues long. Germline CDR1 and CDR2: MNHNY and SVGAGI (reference sequence). V was pared by 7 bases and J by 6 bases, with 17 bases between.

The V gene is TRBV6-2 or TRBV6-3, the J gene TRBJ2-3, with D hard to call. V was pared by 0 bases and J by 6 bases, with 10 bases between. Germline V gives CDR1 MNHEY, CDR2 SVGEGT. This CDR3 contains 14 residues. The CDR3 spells CASSYSSLPDTQYF. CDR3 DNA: TGTGCCAGCAGTTACTCGAGTCTTCCGGATACGCAGTATTTT.

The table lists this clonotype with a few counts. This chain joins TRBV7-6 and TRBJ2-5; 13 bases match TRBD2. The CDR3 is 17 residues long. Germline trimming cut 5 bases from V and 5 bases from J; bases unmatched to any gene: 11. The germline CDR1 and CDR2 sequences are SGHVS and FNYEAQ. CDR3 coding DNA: TGTGCCAGCAGCATCGGACTAGCGGGGGCCTCTGCTGAGACCCAGTACTTC. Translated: CASSIGLAGASAETQYF.

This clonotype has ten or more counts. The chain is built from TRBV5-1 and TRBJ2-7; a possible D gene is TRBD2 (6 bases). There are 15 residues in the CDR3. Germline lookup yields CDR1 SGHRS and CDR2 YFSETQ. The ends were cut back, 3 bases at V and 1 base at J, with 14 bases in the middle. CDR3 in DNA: TGCGCCAGCAGCTCAGCGGGCGGACCTTCCTACGAGCAGTACTTC. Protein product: CASSSAGGPSYEQYF.

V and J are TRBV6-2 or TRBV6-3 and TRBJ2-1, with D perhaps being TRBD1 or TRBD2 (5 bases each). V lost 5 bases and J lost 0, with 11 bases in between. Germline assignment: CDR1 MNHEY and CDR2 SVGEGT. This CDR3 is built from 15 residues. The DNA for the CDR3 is TGTGCCAGCAGTCCCCCGGGGCACTCCTACAATGAGCAGTTCTTC. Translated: CASSPPGHSYNEQFF.

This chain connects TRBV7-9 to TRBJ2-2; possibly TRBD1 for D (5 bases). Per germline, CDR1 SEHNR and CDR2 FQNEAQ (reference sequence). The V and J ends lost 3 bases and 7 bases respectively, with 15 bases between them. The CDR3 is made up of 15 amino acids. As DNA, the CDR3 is TGTGCCAGCAGCTTTGATGGGGCCCGAGGCGGGGAGCTGTTTTTT. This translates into CASSFDGARGGELFF.

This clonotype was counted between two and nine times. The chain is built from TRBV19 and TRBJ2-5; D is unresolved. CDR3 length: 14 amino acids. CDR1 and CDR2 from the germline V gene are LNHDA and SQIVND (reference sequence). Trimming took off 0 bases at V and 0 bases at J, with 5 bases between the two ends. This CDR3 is CASSIELDQETQYF. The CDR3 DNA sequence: TGTGCCAGTAGTATAGAGTTGGACCAAGAGACCCAGTACTTC.

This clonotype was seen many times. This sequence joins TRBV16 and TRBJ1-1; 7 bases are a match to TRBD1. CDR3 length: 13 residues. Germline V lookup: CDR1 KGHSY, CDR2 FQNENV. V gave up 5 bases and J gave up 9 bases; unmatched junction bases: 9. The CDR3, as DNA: TGTGCCAGCAGCTCTAGACAGGGAGGAAAAGCTTTCTTT. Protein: CASSSRQGGKAFF.

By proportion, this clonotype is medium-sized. The CDR3 sequence: CASSLAHRTTRVDTQYF. The CDR3 DNA reads as TGTGCCAGCAGCTTAGCGCACAGGACTACCCGCGTAGATACGCAGTATTTT. The gene calls are TRBV7-2 and TRBJ2-3; D may be TRBD2 (6 bases). V shed 0 bases and J shed 5 bases, with 18 bases lying between them. This CDR3 spans 17 amino acids. Germline-derived CDR1 and CDR2 are SGHTA and FQGNSA.

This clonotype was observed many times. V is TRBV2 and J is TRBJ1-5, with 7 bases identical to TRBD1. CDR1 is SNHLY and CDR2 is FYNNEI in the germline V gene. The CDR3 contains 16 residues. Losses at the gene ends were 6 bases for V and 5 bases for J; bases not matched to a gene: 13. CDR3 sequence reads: CASSAPLTGMDQPQHF. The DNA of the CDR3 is TGTGCCAGCAGCGCCCCCTTGACAGGGATGGATCAGCCCCAGCATTTT. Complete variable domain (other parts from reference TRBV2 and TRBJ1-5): EPEVTQTPSHQVTQMGQEVILRCVPISNHLYFYWYRQILGQKVEFLVSFYNNEISEKSEIFDDQFSVERPDGSNFTLKIRSTKLEDSAMYFCASSAPLTGMDQPQHFGDGTRLSIL.

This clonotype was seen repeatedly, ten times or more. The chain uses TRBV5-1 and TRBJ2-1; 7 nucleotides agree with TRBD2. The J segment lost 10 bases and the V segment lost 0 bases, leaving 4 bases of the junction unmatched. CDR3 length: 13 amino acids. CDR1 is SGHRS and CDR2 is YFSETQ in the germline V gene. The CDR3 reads CASSLADSGEQFF. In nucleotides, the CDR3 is TGCGCCAGCAGCTTGGCTGATAGCGGGGAGCAGTTCTTC.

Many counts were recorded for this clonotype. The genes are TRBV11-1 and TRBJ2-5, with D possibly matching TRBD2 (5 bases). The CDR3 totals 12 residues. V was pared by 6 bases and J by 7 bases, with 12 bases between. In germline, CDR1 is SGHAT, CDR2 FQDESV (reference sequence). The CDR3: CASSFDEGTQYF. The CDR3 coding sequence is TGTGCCAGCAGTTTTGACGAGGGGACCCAGTACTTC.

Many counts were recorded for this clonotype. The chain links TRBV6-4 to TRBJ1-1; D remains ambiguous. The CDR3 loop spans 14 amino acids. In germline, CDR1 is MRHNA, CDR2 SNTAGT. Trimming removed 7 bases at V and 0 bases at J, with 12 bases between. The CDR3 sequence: CASKRTVMNTEAFF. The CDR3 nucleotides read TGTGCCAGCAAACGGACGGTCATGAACACTGAAGCTTTCTTT.

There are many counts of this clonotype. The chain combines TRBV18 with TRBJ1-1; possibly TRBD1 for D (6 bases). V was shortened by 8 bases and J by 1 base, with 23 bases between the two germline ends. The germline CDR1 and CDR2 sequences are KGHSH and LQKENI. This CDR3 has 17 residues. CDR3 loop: CASRQRPRGAGNTEAFF. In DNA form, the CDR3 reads TGTGCCAGCCGCCAGAGGCCCAGGGGAGCGGGGAACACTGAAGCTTTCTTT.

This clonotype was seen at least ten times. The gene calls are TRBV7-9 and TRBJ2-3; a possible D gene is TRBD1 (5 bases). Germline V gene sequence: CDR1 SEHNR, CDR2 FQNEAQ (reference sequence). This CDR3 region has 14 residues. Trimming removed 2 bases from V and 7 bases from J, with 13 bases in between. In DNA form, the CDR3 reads TGTGCCAGCAGCTTAAGTGTGGGGCCGTATACGCAGTATTTT. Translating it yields CASSLSVGPYTQYF.

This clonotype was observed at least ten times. The CDR3 reads CASSYAASKDPPLHF. CDR3 sequence (DNA): TGTGCCAGCAGTTACGCCGCCTCCAAGGATCCACCCCTCCACTTT. This chain connects TRBV6-6 to TRBJ1-6; D uncertain. Germline lookup yields CDR1 MNHNY and CDR2 SVGAGI (reference sequence). The ends were cut back, 2 bases at V and 11 bases at J, with 16 bases in the middle. This CDR3 contains 15 residues.

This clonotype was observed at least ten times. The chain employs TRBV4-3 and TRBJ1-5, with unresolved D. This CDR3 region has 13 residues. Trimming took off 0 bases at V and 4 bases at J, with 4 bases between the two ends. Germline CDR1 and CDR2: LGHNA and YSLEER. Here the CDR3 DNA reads TGCGCCAGCAGCCAAGACTGGAATCAGCCCCAGCATTTT. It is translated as CASSQDWNQPQHF.

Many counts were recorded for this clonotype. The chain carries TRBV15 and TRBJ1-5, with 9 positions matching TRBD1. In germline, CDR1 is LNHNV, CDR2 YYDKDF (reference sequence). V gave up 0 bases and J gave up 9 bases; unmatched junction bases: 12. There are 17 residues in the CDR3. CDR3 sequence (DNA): TGTGCCACCAGCAGAGATCATAGGGACAGGGAATATCGGCCCCAGCATTTT. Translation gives CATSRDHRDREYRPQHF.

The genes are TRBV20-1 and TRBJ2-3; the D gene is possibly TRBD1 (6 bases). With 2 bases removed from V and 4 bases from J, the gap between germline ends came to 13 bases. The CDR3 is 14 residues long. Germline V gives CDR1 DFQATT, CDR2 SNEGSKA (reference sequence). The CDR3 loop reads CSARKQGGPDTQYF. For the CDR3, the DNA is TGCAGTGCTAGAAAACAGGGCGGCCCAGATACGCAGTATTTT.

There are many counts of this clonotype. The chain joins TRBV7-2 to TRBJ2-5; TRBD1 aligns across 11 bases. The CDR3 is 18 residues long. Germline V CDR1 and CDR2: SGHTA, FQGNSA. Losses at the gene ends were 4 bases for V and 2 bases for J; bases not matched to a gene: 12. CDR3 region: CASSSKSGTGGKQETQYF. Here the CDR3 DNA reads TGTGCCAGCAGCTCCAAATCCGGGACAGGGGGGAAACAAGAGACCCAGTACTTC.

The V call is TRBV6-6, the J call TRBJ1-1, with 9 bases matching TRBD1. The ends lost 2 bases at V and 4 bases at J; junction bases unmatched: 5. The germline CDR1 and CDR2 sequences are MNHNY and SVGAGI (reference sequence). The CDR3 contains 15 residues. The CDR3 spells CASSYPSTGGTEAFF. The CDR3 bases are TGTGCCAGCAGTTACCCTTCGACAGGGGGCACTGAAGCTTTCTTT.

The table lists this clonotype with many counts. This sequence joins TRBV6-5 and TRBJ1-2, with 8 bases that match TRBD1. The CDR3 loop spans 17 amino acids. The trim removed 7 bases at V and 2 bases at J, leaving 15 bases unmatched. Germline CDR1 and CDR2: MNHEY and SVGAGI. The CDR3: CASTMSVATGVNYGYTF. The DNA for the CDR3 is TGTGCCAGCACCATGTCCGTTGCGACAGGGGTGAACTATGGCTACACCTTC.

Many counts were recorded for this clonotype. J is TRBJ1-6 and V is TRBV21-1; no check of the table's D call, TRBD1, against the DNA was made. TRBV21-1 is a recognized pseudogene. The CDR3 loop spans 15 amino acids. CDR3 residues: CASSLQTGWVSPLHF. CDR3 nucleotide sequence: TGTGCCAGCAGCTTACAGACAGGGTGGGTTTCACCCCTCCACTTT.

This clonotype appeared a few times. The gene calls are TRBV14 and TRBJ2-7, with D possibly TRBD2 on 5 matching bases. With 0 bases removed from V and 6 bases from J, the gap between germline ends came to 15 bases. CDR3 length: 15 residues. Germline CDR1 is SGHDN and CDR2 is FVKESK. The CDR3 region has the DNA TGTGCCAGCAGCCAAGATTCCCTAGCTCGCCGCGAGCAGTACTTC. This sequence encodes CASSQDSLARREQYF.

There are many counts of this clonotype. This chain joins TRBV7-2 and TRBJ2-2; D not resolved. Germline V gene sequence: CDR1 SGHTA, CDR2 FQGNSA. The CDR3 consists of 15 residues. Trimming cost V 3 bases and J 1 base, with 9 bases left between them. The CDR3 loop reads CASSLGGLNTGELFF. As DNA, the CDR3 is TGTGCCAGCAGCTTGGGTGGGCTGAACACCGGGGAGCTGTTTTTT.

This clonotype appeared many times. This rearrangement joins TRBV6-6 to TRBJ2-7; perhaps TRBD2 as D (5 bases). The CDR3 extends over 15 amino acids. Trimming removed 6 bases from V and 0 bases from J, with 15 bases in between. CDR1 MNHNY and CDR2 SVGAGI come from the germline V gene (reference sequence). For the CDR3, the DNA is TGTGCCAGCAGCACAGACCCAAGCGGCTCCTACGAGCAGTACTTC. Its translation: CASSTDPSGSYEQYF.

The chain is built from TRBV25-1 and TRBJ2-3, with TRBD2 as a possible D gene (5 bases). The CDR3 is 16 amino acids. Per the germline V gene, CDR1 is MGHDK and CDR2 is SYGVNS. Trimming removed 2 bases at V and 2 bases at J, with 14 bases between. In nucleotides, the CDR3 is TGTGCCAGCAGTGAAGGAGGACGGAGCCCCACAGATACGCAGTATTTT. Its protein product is CASSEGGRSPTDTQYF.

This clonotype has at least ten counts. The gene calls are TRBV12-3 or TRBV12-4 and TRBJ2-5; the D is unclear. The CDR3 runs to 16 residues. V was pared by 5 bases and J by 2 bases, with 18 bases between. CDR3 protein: CASSPPPELQQETQYF. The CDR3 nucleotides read TGTGCCAGCAGTCCACCACCCGAGCTACAACAAGAGACCCAGTACTTC.

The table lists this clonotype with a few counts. CDR3 bases: TGTGCCAGCAGTATCCAGCCGACAGCCTATGGCTACACCTTC. Translating gives CASSIQPTAYGYTF. The V and J genes are TRBV28 and TRBJ1-2, with D tentatively TRBD1 (5 bases). The CDR3 is 14 amino acids. Trimming stripped 5 bases from V and 4 bases from J, with 14 bases between. The germline CDR1 and CDR2 sequences are MDHEN and SYDVKM.

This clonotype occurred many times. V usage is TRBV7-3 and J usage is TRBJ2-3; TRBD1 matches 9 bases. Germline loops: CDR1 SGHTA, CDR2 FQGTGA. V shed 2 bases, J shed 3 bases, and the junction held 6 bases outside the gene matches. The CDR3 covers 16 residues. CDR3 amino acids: CASSLGSDRGTDTQYF. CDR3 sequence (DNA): TGTGCCAGCAGCTTAGGGTCGGACAGGGGAACAGATACGCAGTATTTT.

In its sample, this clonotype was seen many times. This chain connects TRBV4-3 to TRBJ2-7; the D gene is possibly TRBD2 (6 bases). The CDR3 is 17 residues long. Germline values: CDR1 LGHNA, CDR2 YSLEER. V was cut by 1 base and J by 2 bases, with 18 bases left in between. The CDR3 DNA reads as TGCGCCAGCAGCCAAGCCGTTTCGGGGCGGGGAACCTACGAGCAGTACTTC. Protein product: CASSQAVSGRGTYEQYF.

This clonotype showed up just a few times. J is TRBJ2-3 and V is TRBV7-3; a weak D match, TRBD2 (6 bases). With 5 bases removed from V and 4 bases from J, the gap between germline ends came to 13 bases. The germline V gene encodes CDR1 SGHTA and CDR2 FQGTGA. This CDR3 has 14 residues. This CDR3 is CASSRREEADTQYF. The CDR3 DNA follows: TGTGCCAGCAGCCGCAGGGAGGAGGCAGATACGCAGTATTTT.